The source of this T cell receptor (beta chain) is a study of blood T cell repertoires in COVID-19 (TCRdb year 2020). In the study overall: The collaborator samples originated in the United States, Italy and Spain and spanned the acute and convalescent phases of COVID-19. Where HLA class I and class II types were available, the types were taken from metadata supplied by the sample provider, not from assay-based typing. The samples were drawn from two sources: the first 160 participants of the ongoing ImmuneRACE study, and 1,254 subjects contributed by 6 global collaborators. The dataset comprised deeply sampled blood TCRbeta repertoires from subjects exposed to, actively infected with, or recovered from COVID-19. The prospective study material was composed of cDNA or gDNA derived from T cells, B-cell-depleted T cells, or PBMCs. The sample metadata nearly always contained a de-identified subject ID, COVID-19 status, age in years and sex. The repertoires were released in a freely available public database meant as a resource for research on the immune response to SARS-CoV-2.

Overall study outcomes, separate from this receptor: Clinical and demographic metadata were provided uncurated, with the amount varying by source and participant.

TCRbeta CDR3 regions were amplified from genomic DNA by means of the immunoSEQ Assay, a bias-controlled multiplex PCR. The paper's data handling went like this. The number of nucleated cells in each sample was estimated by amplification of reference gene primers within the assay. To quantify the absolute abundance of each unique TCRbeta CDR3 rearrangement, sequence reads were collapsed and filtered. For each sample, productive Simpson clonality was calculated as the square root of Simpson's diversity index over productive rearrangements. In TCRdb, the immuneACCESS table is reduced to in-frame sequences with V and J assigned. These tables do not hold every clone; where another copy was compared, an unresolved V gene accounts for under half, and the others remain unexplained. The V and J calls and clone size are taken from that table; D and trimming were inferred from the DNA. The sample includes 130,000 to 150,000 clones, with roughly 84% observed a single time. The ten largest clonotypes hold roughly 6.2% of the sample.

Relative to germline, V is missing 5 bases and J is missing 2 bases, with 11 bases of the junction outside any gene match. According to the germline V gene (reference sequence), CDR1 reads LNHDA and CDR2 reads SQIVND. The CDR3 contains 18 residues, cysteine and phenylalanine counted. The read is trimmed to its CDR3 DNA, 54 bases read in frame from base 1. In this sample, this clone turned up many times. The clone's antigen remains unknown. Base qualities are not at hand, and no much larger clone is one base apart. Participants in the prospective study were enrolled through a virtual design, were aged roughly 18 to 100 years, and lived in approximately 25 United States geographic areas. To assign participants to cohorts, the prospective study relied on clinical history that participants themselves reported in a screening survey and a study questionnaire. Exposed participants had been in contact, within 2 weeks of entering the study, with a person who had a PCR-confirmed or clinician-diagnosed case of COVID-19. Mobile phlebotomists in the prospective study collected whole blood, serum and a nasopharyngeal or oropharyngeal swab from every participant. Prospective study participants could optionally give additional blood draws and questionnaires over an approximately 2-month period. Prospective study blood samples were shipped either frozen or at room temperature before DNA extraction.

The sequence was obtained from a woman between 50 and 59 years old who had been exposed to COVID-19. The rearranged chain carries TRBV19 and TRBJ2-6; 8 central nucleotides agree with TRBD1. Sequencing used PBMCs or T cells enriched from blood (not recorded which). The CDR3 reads CASSLQGQGSPGANVLTF. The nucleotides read TGTGCCAGTAGTCTCCAAGGACAGGGTAGCCCTGGGGCCAACGTCCTGACTTTC.